This T cell receptor (beta chain) is drawn from a study of blood T cell repertoires in COVID-19. Clones were read by immunoSEQ multiplex PCR, and TCRdb kept only the in-frame ones, dropping some. The sample gives roughly 240,000 clones, 85% to 90% of which show up once; around 0.8% is in the top ten. This clone was found once. Within the 2 weeks before study entry, each person in the exposed group met a COVID-19 case. Germline lookup yields CDR1 SGHRS and CDR2 YFSETQ. The CDR3 is 15 residues long. Trimming took off 0 bases at V and 2 bases at J, with 9 bases between the two ends. The clonotype comes from a man aged 50-59 years who had been exposed to COVID-19. This chain joins TRBV5-1 and TRBJ2-1; D is uncertain. Sequencing was performed on PBMCs or T cells enriched from blood (not recorded which). Written as DNA, the CDR3 is TGCGCCAGCAGCTTGGTTGCGGATACCTACAATGAGCAGTTCTTC. Translation: CASSLVADTYNEQFF. The variable domain in full, with the rest retrieved from reference TRBV5-1 and TRBJ2-1, is KAGVTQTPRYLIKTRGQQVTLSCSPISGHRSVSWYQQTPGQGLQFLFEYFSETQRNKGNFPGRFSGRQFSNSRSEMNVSTLELGDSALYLCASSLVADTYNEQFFGPGTRLTVL.